The clone carrying this T cell receptor beta chain was picked up one time. No antigen is known for it. These data belong to a study of cytomegalovirus exposure and HLA in healthy donors. Vbeta (60) and Jbeta (13) primers were used in the PCR. Sequencing used immunoSEQ multiplex PCR; TCRdb keeps in-frame clones, though not all of them. The data contain about 140,000 clones, about four fifths of them singletons. This CDR3 spans 16 amino acids. Germline CDR1 SNHLY, CDR2 FYNNEI. J gave up 2 bases and V 3 bases, and 9 bases lay outside the gene matches. Whole-study findings and limits: Clonal expansion was found to be greater in HLA-associated TCR beta chains than in equally common others in a later analysis. Previously analyzed data showed that most TCR beta V segments were productive at a frequency of about 87% or about 30%.

This TCR was sampled from a young man in good health and CMV-seronegative. Sequenced: PBMCs. The chain has TRBV2 and TRBJ1-2, with 7 nucleotides matching TRBD1. CDR3 amino acids: CASSEQWTGVNYGYTF. The CDR3 region has the DNA TGTGCCAGCAGTGAGCAATGGACAGGAGTGAACTATGGCTACACCTTC.